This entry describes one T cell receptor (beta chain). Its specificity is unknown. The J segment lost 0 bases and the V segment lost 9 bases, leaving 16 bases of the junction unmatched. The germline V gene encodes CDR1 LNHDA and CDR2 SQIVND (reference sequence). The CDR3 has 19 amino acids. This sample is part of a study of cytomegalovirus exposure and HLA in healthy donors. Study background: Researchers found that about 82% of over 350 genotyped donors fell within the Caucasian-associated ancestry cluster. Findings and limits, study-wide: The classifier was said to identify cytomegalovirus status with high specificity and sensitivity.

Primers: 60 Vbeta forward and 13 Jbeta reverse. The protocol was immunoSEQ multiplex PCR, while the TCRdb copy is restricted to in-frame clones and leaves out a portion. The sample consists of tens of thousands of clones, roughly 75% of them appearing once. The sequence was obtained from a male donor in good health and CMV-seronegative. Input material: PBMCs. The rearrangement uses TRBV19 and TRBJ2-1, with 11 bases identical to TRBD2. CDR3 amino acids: CASSNAGTSGLRSYNEQFF. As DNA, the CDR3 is TGTGCCAGCTCAAACGCAGGGACTAGCGGACTTCGCTCCTACAATGAGCAGTTCTTC.